The present T cell receptor (beta chain) was sequenced within a study of neurological immune-mediated disorders. Study background: Multiple sclerosis patients numbered about 34, with roughly 31 relapsing-remitting and 3 secondary progressive.

This clonotype was found many times. With 10-nucleotide random UMIs, 5'RACE was used to make the cDNA. TCRdb redid the calling of the 5' RACE reads with MiXCR, one entry per CDR3 protein. The sample contains 50,000 to 70,000 distinct CDR3 sequences, around 3% of which appear only once. Deletions cut 1 base from V and 2 bases from J, with 5 bases between. Germline CDR1 and CDR2: SEHNR and FQNEAQ (reference sequence). This CDR3 is built from 13 residues. Sequencing input: PBMCs. V and J are TRBV7-9 and TRBJ2-5; no clear D. The sequence derives from a man in his forties or fifties with multiple sclerosis. The CDR3 DNA reads TGTGCCAGCAGCTTAGATGGGCAAGAGACCCAGTACTTC. Residues: CASSLDGQETQYF. The full variable domain, completed using reference TRBV7-9 and TRBJ2-5, is DTGVSQNPRHKITKRGQNVTFRCDPISEHNRLYWYRQTLGQGPEFLTYFQNEAQLEKSRLLSDRFSAERPKGSFSTLEIQRTEQGDSAMYLCASSLDGQETQYFGPGTRLLVL.